This TCR beta chain is from a study of T cells in Graves' hyperthyroidism and ophthalmopathy. General observations from the study: The authors' 13 V-J model separated ophthalmopathy from stable hyperthyroidism.

TCR beta CDR3 regions were amplified from RNA transcripts. First-round RT-PCR of the TCR CDR3 relied on the HTBI primer set. One entry per CDR3 protein, called by TCRdb with MiXCR from the multiplex PCR reads. The sample holds approximately 560,000 distinct CDR3 sequences, 46% seen once. Researchers barred patients who had uncontrolled infection, other autoimmune disease, pregnancy or lactation. V shed 1 base and J shed 4 bases, with 5 bases lying between them. This CDR3 has 13 residues. CDR1 and CDR2 (germline): DFQATT, SNEGSKA (reference sequence). On this clonotype itself: Its antigen remains unknown.

The V and J genes are TRBV20-1 and TRBJ2-6, with D uncertain. This TCR was recovered from a woman between 18 and 29 years old with Graves' hyperthyroidism. The material sequenced was peripheral blood or thyroid tissue (not recorded which). The CDR3, as DNA: TGCAGTGCTAGAGGGTCAGGGGCCAACGTCCTGACTTTC. The encoded protein is CSARGSGANVLTF.